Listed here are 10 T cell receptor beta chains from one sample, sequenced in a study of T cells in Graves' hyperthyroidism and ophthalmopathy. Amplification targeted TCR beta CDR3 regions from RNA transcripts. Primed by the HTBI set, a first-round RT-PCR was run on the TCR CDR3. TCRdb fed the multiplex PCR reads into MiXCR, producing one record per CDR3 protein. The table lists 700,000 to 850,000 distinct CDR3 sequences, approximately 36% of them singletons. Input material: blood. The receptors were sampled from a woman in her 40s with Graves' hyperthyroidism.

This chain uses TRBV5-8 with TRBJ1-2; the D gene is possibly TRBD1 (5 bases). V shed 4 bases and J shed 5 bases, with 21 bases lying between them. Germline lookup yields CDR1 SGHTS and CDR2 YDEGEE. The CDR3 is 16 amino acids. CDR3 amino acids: CASSLVRGITPYGYTF. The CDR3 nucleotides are TGTGCCAGCAGCCTTGTGAGGGGTATAACCCCTTATGGCTACACCTTC.

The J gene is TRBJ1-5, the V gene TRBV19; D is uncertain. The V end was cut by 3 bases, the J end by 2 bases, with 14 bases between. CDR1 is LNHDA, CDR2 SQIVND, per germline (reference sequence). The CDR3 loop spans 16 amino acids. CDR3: CASSITPRSGNQPQHF. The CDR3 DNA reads TGTGCCAGTAGTATCACTCCCCGGTCGGGCAATCAGCCCCAGCATTTT.

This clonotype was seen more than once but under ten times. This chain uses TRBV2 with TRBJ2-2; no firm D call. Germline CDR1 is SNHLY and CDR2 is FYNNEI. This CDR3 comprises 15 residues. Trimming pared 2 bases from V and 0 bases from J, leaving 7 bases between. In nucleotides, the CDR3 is TGTGCCAGCAGTGAAAACAGCCCGAACACCGGGGAGCTGTTTTTT. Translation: CASSENSPNTGELFF.

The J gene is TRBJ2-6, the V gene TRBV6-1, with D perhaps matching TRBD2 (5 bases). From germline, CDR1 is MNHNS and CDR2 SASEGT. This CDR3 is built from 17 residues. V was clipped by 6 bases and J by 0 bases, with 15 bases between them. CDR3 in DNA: TGTGCCAGCAGATCTGGACTGAACCCCTCTGGGGCCAACGTCCTGACTTTC. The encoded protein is CASRSGLNPSGANVLTF.

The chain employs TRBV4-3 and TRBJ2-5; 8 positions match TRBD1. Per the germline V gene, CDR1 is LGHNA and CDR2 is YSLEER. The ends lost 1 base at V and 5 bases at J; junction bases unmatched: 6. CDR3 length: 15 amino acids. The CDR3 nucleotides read TGCGCCAGCAGCCAAGGAACCAGGGGGCGGGAGACCCAGTACTTC. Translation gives CASSQGTRGRETQYF.

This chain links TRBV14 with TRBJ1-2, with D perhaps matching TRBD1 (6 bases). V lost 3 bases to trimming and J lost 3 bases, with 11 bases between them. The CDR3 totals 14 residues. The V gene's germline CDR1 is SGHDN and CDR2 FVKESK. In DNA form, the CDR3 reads TGTGCCAGCAGCCAGGAGACAGGAGACTATGGCTACACCTTC. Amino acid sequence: CASSQETGDYGYTF.

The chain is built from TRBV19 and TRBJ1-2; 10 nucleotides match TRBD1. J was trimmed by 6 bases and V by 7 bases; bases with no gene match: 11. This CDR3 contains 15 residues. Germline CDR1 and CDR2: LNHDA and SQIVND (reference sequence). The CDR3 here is CASTKSGTGEDGYTF. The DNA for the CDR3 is TGTGCCAGTACCAAGTCCGGGACAGGGGAAGATGGCTACACCTTC.

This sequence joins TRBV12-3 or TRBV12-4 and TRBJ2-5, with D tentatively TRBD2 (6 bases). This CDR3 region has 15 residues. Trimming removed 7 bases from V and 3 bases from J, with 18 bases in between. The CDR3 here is CASTEFIADKETQYF. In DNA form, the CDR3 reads TGTGCCAGCACCGAATTTATAGCGGACAAAGAGACCCAGTACTTC.

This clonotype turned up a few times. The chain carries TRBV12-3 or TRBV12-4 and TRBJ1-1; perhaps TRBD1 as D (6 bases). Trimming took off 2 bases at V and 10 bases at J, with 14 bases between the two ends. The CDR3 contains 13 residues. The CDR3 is CASSLLGARGAFF. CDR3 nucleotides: TGTGCCAGCAGTTTACTGGGGGCGCGAGGAGCTTTCTTT.

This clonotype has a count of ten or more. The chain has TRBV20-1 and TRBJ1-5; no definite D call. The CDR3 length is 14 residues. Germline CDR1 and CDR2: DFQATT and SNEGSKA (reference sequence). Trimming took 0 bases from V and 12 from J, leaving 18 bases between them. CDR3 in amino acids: CSARDRRRSVSQHF. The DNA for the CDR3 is TGCAGTGCTAGAGATCGGAGACGGTCCGTTAGCCAGCATTTT.